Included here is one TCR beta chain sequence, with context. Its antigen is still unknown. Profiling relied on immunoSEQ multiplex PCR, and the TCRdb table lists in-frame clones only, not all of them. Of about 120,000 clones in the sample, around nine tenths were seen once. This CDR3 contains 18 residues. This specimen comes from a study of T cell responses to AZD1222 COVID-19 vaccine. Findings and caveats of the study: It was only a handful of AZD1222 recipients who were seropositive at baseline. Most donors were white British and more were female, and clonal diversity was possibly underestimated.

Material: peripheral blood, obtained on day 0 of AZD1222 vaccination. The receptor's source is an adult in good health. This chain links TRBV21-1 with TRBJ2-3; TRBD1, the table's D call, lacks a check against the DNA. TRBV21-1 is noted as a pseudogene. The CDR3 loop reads CASSSCGQGRTSTDTQYF. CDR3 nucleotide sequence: TGTGCCAGCAGCTCCTGCGGACAGGGCCGAACTAGCACAGATACGCAGTATTTT.